The subject of this entry is one T cell receptor (beta chain). The data belong to a study of blood T cell repertoires in COVID-19. Study at large: From the United States, Italy and Spain came samples of acute and convalescent COVID-19. PBMCs, B-cell-depleted T cells, or T cells were the source of the cDNA or gDNA that made up the material.

In the source study's methods: Amplifying reference gene primers gave estimates of nucleated cell counts. Only in-frame clones appear in the TCRdb table, and some are missing; sequencing was by immunoSEQ multiplex PCR. V, J and clone size reflect that table, while D and trimming were determined from the DNA. Among 110,000 or so clones listed, over 60% were seen once. Per the germline V gene, CDR1 is KGHSH and CDR2 is LQKENI. The V and J ends lost 4 bases and 2 bases, in that order; junction bases with no gene match: 2. The CDR3 has 14 amino acids. This rearrangement joins TRBV18 to TRBJ2-5, with 9 bases aligning to TRBD1. Sequenced sample: peripheral blood. This sequence was found in a man aged 65-85 years with acute or convalescent COVID-19. The CDR3 nucleotides read TGTGCCAGCTCACGGACAGGGGCTCAAGAGACCCAGTACTTC. This sequence encodes CASSRTGAQETQYF.